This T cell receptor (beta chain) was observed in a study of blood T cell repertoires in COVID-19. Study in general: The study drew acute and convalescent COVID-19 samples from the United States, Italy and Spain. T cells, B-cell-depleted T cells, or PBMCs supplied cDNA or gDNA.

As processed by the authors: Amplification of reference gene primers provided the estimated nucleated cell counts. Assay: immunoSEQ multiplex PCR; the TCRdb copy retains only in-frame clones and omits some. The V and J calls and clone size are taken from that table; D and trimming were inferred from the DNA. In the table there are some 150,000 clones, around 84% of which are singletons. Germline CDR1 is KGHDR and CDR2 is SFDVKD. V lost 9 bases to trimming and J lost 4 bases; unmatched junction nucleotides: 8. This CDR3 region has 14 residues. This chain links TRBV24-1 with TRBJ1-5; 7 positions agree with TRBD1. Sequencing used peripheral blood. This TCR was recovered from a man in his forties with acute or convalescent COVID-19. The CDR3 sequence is CATSRAGGNQPQHF. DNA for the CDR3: TGTGCCACCTCCCGGGCAGGGGGAAATCAGCCCCAGCATTTT.